A single sample gave rise to the 19 T cell receptor beta chains below, sequenced in a study of patients and donors after allogeneic stem cell transplantation. MiXCR, run by TCRdb on the RT-PCR reads, gives a single entry per CDR3 protein. This repertoire shows some 7,100 distinct CDR3 sequences, 12% found once; its top ten account for nearly 55%. The sequenced sample was blood, either unsorted or a sorted T cell fraction (not recorded which). These receptors were obtained from a human donor who was either an allogeneic HSCT recipient or a stem cell or donor lymphocyte infusion donor (not recorded which). It is not recorded whose cells these are; they may come from a transplant donor.

In this sample, this clonotype turned up a few times. V and J are TRBV7-9 and TRBJ2-7; 13 bases match TRBD2. The CDR3 has 15 amino acids. The V and J ends lost 4 bases and 6 bases, in that order; junction bases with no gene match: 6. Germline V gene lookup returns CDR1 SEHNR and CDR2 FQNEAQ (reference sequence). CDR3 DNA: TGTGCCAGCAGCTCCCCATGGACTAGCGGGGGCGAGCAGTACGTC. It is translated as CASSSPWTSGGEQYV.

This clonotype ranks as medium-sized (0.01 to 0.1%). The J gene is TRBJ2-7, the V gene TRBV4-3; 7 nucleotides agree with TRBD1. The CDR3 has 14 amino acids. The germline CDR1 and CDR2 sequences are LGHNA and YSLEER. V shed 0 bases, J shed 4 bases, and the junction held 3 bases outside the gene matches. The CDR3: CASSQEGRGYEQYF. In DNA form, the CDR3 reads TGCGCCAGCAGCCAAGAAGGCAGGGGGTACGAGCAGTACTTC.

The CDR3 region is CASRAIGYSGNTIYF. For the CDR3, the DNA is TGTGCCAGCAGGGCCATTGGGTACTCTGGAAACACCATATATTTT. The chain joins TRBV7-9 to TRBJ1-3; D uncertain. The CDR3 length is 15 residues. Trimming removed 6 bases from V and 0 bases from J, with 12 bases in between. Germline V gene sequence: CDR1 SEHNR, CDR2 FQNEAQ (reference sequence).

The chain is built from TRBV15 and TRBJ2-3, with D possibly being TRBD1 (7 bases). This CDR3 comprises 15 residues. Germline V gives CDR1 LNHNV, CDR2 YYDKDF (reference sequence). The V and J ends lost 3 bases and 5 bases respectively, with 15 bases between them. CDR3 residues: CATSRGGQWVDTQYF. For the CDR3, the DNA is TGTGCCACCAGCAGGGGGGGACAGTGGGTAGATACGCAGTATTTT.

The sample holds a few counts of this clonotype. The chain carries TRBV7-9 and TRBJ1-5; D not resolved. V was trimmed by 4 bases and J by 3 bases, leaving 10 bases between them. This CDR3 has 14 amino acids. Germline lookup yields CDR1 SEHNR and CDR2 FQNEAQ (reference sequence). The CDR3 protein is CASSSKILNQPQHF. The DNA for the CDR3 is TGTGCCAGCAGCTCGAAAATACTCAATCAGCCCCAGCATTTT. Variable domain in full (rest from reference TRBV7-9 and TRBJ1-5): DTGVSQNPRHKITKRGQNVTFRCDPISEHNRLYWYRQTLGQGPEFLTYFQNEAQLEKSRLLSDRFSAERPKGSFSTLEIQRTEQGDSAMYLCASSSKILNQPQHFGDGTRLSIL.

This clonotype was counted at least ten times. The chain has TRBV7-2 and TRBJ1-6, with a possible D match to TRBD1 (5 bases). Germline V gene sequence: CDR1 SGHTA, CDR2 FQGNSA. This CDR3 is built from 14 residues. The V end lost 5 bases, the J end lost 10 bases, and 15 bases lay between the germline ends. The CDR3 spells CASSLGSGGSPLHF. In DNA, the CDR3 is TGTGCCAGCAGCCTAGGTTCCGGGGGATCACCCCTCCACTTT.

V and J are TRBV19 and TRBJ2-7; TRBD1 agrees at 7 bases. The CDR3 is 15 residues long. The germline CDR1 and CDR2 sequences are LNHDA and SQIVND (reference sequence). Germline trimming cut 5 bases from V and 1 base from J; bases unmatched to any gene: 8. The CDR3 protein is CASSSNRDRSYEQYF. In DNA, the CDR3 is TGTGCCAGTAGTTCGAACCGGGACAGATCCTACGAGCAGTACTTC.

This sequence joins TRBV7-3 and TRBJ2-1, with D maybe TRBD1 (6 bases). Trimming cost V 4 bases and J 8 bases, with 12 bases left between them. This CDR3 comprises 13 residues. Germline V gene data show CDR1 as SGHTA and CDR2 as FQGTGA. The CDR3 DNA is TGTGCCAGCAGCTCAACAGGGTTGGATGAGCAGTTCTTC. Its translation is CASSSTGLDEQFF.

This clonotype was counted at least ten times. The J gene is TRBJ1-1, the V gene TRBV7-9; perhaps TRBD1 as D (5 bases). Trimming took 4 bases from V and 1 from J, leaving 7 bases between them. CDR1 SEHNR and CDR2 FQNEAQ come from the germline V gene (reference sequence). The CDR3 length is 13 residues. CDR3 in amino acids: CASSSRGNTEAFF. For the CDR3, the DNA is TGTGCCAGCAGCTCGAGGGGGAACACTGAAGCTTTCTTT.

Relative to its sample, this clonotype is medium-sized. V is TRBV29-1 and J is TRBJ1-1, with D possibly matching TRBD1 (6 bases). CDR1 is SQVTM, CDR2 ANQGSEA, per germline. V lost 7 bases and J 4 bases, leaving 16 bases between the germline ends. The CDR3 spans 13 residues. The CDR3, as DNA: TGCAGCGACAAGAGCCAGGGGCGCACTGAAGCTTTCTTT. Its translation is CSDKSQGRTEAFF. Filled out from reference TRBV29-1 and TRBJ1-1, the complete variable domain reads SAVISQKPSRDICQRGTSLTIQCQVDSQVTMMFWYRQQPGQSLTLIATANQGSEATYESGFVIDKFPISRPNLTFSTLTVSNMSPEDSSIYLCSDKSQGRTEAFFGQGTRLTVV.

This clonotype appeared many times. V and J are TRBV6-2 or TRBV6-3 and TRBJ1-5; 10 bases are shared with TRBD1. With 6 bases clipped from V and 5 bases from J, the junction kept 7 bases outside the gene matches. Germline values: CDR1 MNHEY, CDR2 SVGEGT. The CDR3 covers 15 residues. In DNA, the CDR3 is TGTGCCAGCAGACCGACAGGGGGCGCGTATCAGCCCCAGCATTTT. Its translation is CASRPTGGAYQPQHF.

The chain joins TRBV11-2 to TRBJ1-6, with D possibly being TRBD1 (5 bases). Germline CDR1 and CDR2: SGHAT and FQNNGV. V was pared by 1 base and J by 12 bases, with 22 bases between. The CDR3 extends over 17 amino acids. CDR3 residues: CASSLVTGSDQGVPLHF. DNA for the CDR3: TGTGCCAGCAGCTTAGTAACCGGGTCCGACCAGGGCGTACCCCTCCACTTT. The whole variable domain, remainder taken from reference TRBV11-2 and TRBJ1-6, is EAGVAQSPRYKIIEKRQSVAFWCNPISGHATLYWYQQILGQGPKLLIQFQNNGVVDDSQLPKDRFSAERLKGVDSTLKIQPAKLEDSAVYLCASSLVTGSDQGVPLHFGNGTRLTVT.

The chain carries TRBV24-1 and TRBJ1-4; TRBD1 aligns across 8 bases. Looked up from germline, CDR1 is KGHDR and CDR2 is SFDVKD. The J segment lost 0 bases and the V segment lost 2 bases, leaving 10 bases of the junction unmatched. The CDR3 spans 19 residues. Here the CDR3 DNA reads TGTGCCACCAGTGATTCGGGACAGGAGACCGACGCAACTAATGAAAAACTGTTTTTT. Its translation is CATSDSGQETDATNEKLFF.

CDR3: CASSQDTLGEQYF. Here the CDR3 DNA reads TGTGCCAGCAGCCAAGATACACTAGGCGAGCAGTACTTC. The chain combines TRBV3-1 with TRBJ2-7; tentatively, D is TRBD2 (5 bases). Germline-derived CDR1 and CDR2 are LGHDT and YNNKEL (reference sequence). Trimming removed 0 bases from V and 6 bases from J, with 9 bases in between. CDR3 length equals 13 residues.

This clonotype was picked up many times. The gene calls are TRBV7-9 and TRBJ1-1, with 7 positions matching TRBD1. CDR1 and CDR2 from the germline V gene are SEHNR and FQNEAQ (reference sequence). Unmatched junction bases numbered 5, after V lost 1 base and J lost 3 bases. This CDR3 is 15 amino acids long. In DNA form, the CDR3 reads TGTGCCAGCAGCTTAGAGGGGGCGACGTACACTGAAGCTTTCTTT. This sequence encodes CASSLEGATYTEAFF.

A few counts support this clonotype. The V gene is TRBV12-3 or TRBV12-4, the J gene TRBJ2-3, with D possibly TRBD1 on 6 matching bases. Trimming removed 3 bases at V and 0 bases at J, with 16 bases between. The CDR3 loop spans 17 amino acids. CDR3 sequence: CASSLGRRQGSTDTQYF. For the CDR3, the DNA is TGTGCCAGCAGTTTGGGTCGGAGGCAGGGGAGCACAGATACGCAGTATTTT.

This clonotype showed up many times. V and J are TRBV19 and TRBJ1-2; the D gene is possibly TRBD1 (5 bases). The CDR3 contains 13 residues. Germline loops: CDR1 LNHDA, CDR2 SQIVND (reference sequence). V was shortened by 7 bases and J by 2 bases, with 11 bases between the two germline ends. The CDR3 nucleotides are TGTGCCAGTAACCCGACAGAGAACTATGGCTACACCTTC. It specifies CASNPTENYGYTF.

This clonotype was observed many times. The J gene is TRBJ2-7, the V gene TRBV6-6; D not certain. CDR1 is MNHNY, CDR2 SVGAGI, per germline (reference sequence). V lost 8 bases and J 0 bases, leaving 17 bases between the germline ends. CDR3 length: 15 residues. CDR3: CASGKGGVSSYEQYV. In nucleotides, the CDR3 is TGTGCCAGCGGTAAAGGTGGTGTTAGCTCCTACGAGCAGTACGTC.

V gene TRBV2 combines with J gene TRBJ1-6; unclear D gene. V dropped 3 bases and J dropped 9 bases, with 12 bases sitting between them. The CDR3 is made up of 14 amino acids. The V gene's germline CDR1 is SNHLY and CDR2 FYNNEI. CDR3 sequence: CASSEASEGSPLHF. The CDR3 DNA sequence: TGTGCCAGCAGTGAGGCTTCAGAAGGTTCACCCCTCCACTTT.